Shown below are 25 T cell receptor beta chains from a single sample sequenced in a study of monozygotic twins with inflammatory bowel disease. No DNA is given; TCRdb re-called the 5' RACE reads and lists each CDR3 protein once. The table lists some 150,000 distinct CDR3 sequences, with roughly 2.6% in the top ten. Sample: blood. The origin of the receptors is a human donor with ulcerative colitis or Crohn's disease, or a healthy co-twin of an affected twin (not recorded which).

The V gene is TRBV29-1, the J gene TRBJ1-4; TCRdb proposes TRBD1, but this gene call is untestable without DNA. CDR1 and CDR2 (germline): SQVTM, ANQGSEA. CDR3 size: 15 residues. CDR3 residues: CSVRTPDATNEKLFF.

The chain uses TRBV7-9 and TRBJ2-5; as DNA is missing, the TRBD1 call by TCRdb cannot be tested. This CDR3 has 14 amino acids. CDR1 is SEHNR, CDR2 FQNEAQ, per germline (reference sequence). CDR3 in amino acids: CASSSQGPGETQYF.

The V call is TRBV29-1, the J call TRBJ2-1; TCRdb names TRBD2, which stays unverified in the absence of DNA. CDR1 is SQVTM, CDR2 ANQGSEA, per germline. This CDR3 contains 13 residues. CDR3 sequence reads: CSVERGGYNEQFF.

This sequence joins TRBV7-8 and TRBJ2-5; TCRdb reports TRBD1, a call that lacks DNA to check it against. This CDR3 is built from 16 residues. The V gene's germline CDR1 is SGHVS and CDR2 FQNEAQ. The CDR3 sequence: CASSLGLGTHQETQYF.

This chain links TRBV7-2 with TRBJ2-5; TCRdb picks TRBD2, but there is no DNA to check that call. Germline assignment: CDR1 SGHTA and CDR2 FQGNSA. This CDR3 region has 16 residues. The CDR3 loop reads CASSLGSSGGQETQYF.

The chain employs TRBV12-3 or TRBV12-4 and TRBJ2-5; TCRdb designates TRBD1, a call that cannot be tested without DNA. CDR3 length: 15 amino acids. CDR3 in amino acids: CASSVVRDGQETQYF.

The rearrangement links TRBV6-5 to TRBJ2-5; TCRdb indicates TRBD2, and absent DNA this call remains unverified. CDR1 and CDR2 from the germline V gene are MNHEY and SVGAGI. There are 15 residues in the CDR3. The CDR3: CASSYRAAYQETQYF.

The chain has TRBV11-2 and TRBJ2-3; the D call from TCRdb, TRBD1, cannot be confirmed without DNA. The germline CDR1 and CDR2 sequences are SGHAT and FQNNGV. The CDR3 contains 15 residues. CDR3 amino acids: CASSIQGGRPDTQYF. Complete variable domain (other parts from reference TRBV11-2 and TRBJ2-3): EAGVAQSPRYKIIEKRQSVAFWCNPISGHATLYWYQQILGQGPKLLIQFQNNGVVDDSQLPKDRFSAERLKGVDSTLKIQPAKLEDSAVYLCASSIQGGRPDTQYFGPGTRLTVL.

V usage is TRBV20-1 and J usage is TRBJ2-3; TCRdb proposes TRBD2, but this gene call is untestable without DNA. Germline lookup yields CDR1 DFQATT and CDR2 SNEGSKA (reference sequence). The CDR3 loop spans 14 amino acids. This CDR3 is CSAASGGATDTQYF.

This rearrangement joins TRBV7-8 to TRBJ1-5. The CDR3 contains 16 residues. Germline-derived CDR1 and CDR2 are SGHVS and FQNEAQ. CDR3 protein: CASSPSGQYSNQPQHF.

The chain carries TRBV11-1 and TRBJ1-4; TCRdb reports TRBD1, a call that lacks DNA to check it against. The CDR3 totals 16 residues. Germline V gene data show CDR1 as SGHAT and CDR2 as FQDESV (reference sequence). Here the CDR3 reads CASRRGDGTTNEKLFF.

The V and J genes are TRBV10-3 and TRBJ2-3; no DNA is available, so the TRBD2 call from TCRdb remains unchecked. From germline, CDR1 is ENHRY and CDR2 SYGVKD. CDR3 length: 14 residues. This chain's CDR3 is CAIVRDFSTDTQYF.

The rearrangement links TRBV5-1 to TRBJ1-2; without DNA, the TCRdb call of TRBD1 cannot be checked. Looked up from germline, CDR1 is SGHRS and CDR2 is YFSETQ. This CDR3 is built from 15 residues. CDR3 region: CASSLAAGTGNGYTF.

The chain employs TRBV27 and TRBJ2-1; TCRdb picks TRBD2, but there is no DNA to check that call. This CDR3 is built from 14 residues. From germline, CDR1 is MNHEY and CDR2 SMNVEV (reference sequence). Here the CDR3 reads CASKYSGGRNEQFF.

The chain has TRBV5-1 and TRBJ2-5. Per the germline V gene, CDR1 is SGHRS and CDR2 is YFSETQ. CDR3 length equals 13 residues. The CDR3 region is CASSLVPRETQYF.

The V and J genes are TRBV5-1 and TRBJ2-1; as DNA is missing, the TRBD2 call by TCRdb cannot be tested. The germline V gene encodes CDR1 SGHRS and CDR2 YFSETQ. There are 14 residues in the CDR3. The CDR3 loop reads CASSESGGYNEQFF.

This rearrangement joins TRBV10-3 to TRBJ2-7. The CDR3 runs 13 residues. Germline values: CDR1 ENHRY, CDR2 SYGVKD. The CDR3 sequence: CAIGGDRDYEQYF.

This CDR3 reads CASSSLGGGDTEAFF. The rearrangement joins TRBV7-6 to TRBJ1-1; TCRdb reports TRBD1, a call that lacks DNA to check it against. CDR1 and CDR2 from the germline V gene are SGHVS and FNYEAQ. The CDR3 covers 15 residues.

The rearrangement joins TRBV14 to TRBJ2-1. This CDR3 is 13 amino acids long. The germline CDR1 and CDR2 sequences are SGHDN and FVKESK. CDR3 residues: CASSQEMYNEQFF. Together with reference TRBV14 and TRBJ2-1, the CDR3 gives the full variable domain: EAGVTQFPSHSVIEKGQTVTLRCDPISGHDNLYWYRRVMGKEIKFLLHFVKESKQDESGMPNNRFLAERTGGTYSTLKVQPAELEDSGVYFCASSQEMYNEQFFGPGTRLTVL.

The chain recombines TRBV18 with TRBJ2-7; TCRdb selects TRBD1, and the lack of DNA leaves this call unchecked. The length of the CDR3 is 16 residues. In germline, CDR1 is KGHSH, CDR2 LQKENI. The CDR3 sequence: CASSPWGPTSSYEQYF.

V gene TRBV3-1 combines with J gene TRBJ2-7. Germline V gene data show CDR1 as LGHDT and CDR2 as YNNKEL (reference sequence). The CDR3 has 13 amino acids. CDR3 sequence: CASSQDRGWEQYF.

This rearrangement joins TRBV14 to TRBJ2-7. This CDR3 has 12 residues. Looked up from germline, CDR1 is SGHDN and CDR2 is FVKESK. CDR3 protein: CASSQDRFEQYF.

This sequence joins TRBV5-1 and TRBJ1-2. Germline CDR1 is SGHRS and CDR2 is YFSETQ. This CDR3 region has 13 residues. The CDR3 spells CASSVGGNYGYTF.

The chain employs TRBV5-5 and TRBJ1-2; there is no DNA to check the TCRdb D call of TRBD1. Germline-derived CDR1 and CDR2 are SGHKS and YYEKEE (reference sequence). This CDR3 contains 16 residues. The CDR3 is CASSFVPDRANYGYTF.

CDR3 sequence reads: CASSLIQGSEQFF. The V gene is TRBV5-1, the J gene TRBJ2-1; lacking DNA, the TRBD1 call made by TCRdb goes unchecked. Germline V gene sequence: CDR1 SGHRS, CDR2 YFSETQ. The CDR3 consists of 13 residues.